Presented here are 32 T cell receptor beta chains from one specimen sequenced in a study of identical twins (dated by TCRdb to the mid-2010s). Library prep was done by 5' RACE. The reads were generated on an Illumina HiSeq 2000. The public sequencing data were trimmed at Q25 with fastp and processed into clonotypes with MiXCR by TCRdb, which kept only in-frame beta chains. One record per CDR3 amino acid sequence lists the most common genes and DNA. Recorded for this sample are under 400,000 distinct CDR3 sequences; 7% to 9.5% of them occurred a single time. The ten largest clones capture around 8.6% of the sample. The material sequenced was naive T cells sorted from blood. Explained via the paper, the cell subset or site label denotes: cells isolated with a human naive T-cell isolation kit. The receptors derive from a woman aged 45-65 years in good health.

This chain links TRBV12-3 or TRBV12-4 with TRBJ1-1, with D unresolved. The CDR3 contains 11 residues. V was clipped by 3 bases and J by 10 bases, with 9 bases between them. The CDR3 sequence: CASSFGVGAFF. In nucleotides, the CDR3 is TGTGCCAGCAGTTTTGGGGTGGGAGCTTTCTTT.

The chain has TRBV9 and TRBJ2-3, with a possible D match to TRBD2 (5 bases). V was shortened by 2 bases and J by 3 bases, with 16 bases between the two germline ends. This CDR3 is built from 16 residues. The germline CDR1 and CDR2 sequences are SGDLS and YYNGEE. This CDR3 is CASSVVPAASTDTQYF. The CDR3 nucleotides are TGTGCCAGCAGCGTGGTCCCAGCGGCATCAACAGATACGCAGTATTTT.

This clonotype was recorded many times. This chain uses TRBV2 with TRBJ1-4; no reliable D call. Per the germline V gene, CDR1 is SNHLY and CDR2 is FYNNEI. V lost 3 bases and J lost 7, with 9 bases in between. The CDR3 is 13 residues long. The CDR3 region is CASSDNGSEKLFF. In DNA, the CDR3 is TGTGCCAGCAGTGATAACGGGAGTGAAAAACTGTTTTTT.

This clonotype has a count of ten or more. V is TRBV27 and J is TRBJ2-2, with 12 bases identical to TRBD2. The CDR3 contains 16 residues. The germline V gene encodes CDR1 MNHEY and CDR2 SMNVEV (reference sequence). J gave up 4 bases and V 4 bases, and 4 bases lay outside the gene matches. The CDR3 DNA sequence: TGTGCCAGCAGTTCTAGCGGGAGGGCCGGCACCGGGGAGCTGTTTTTT. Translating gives CASSSSGRAGTGELFF.

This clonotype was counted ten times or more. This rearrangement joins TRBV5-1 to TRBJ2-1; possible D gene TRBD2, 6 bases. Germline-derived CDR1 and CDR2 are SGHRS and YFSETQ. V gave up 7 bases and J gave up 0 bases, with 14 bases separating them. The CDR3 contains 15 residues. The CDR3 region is CASGTAGSSYNEQFF. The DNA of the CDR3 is TGCGCCAGCGGGACTGCGGGGAGCTCCTACAATGAGCAGTTCTTC.

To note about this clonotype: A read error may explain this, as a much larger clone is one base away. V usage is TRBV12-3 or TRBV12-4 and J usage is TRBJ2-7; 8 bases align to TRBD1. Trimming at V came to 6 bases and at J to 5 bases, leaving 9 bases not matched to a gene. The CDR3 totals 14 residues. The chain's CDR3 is CASRPGGTIHEQYF. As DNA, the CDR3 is TGTGCCAGCAGGCCAGGGGGCACGATCCACGAGCAGTACTTC.

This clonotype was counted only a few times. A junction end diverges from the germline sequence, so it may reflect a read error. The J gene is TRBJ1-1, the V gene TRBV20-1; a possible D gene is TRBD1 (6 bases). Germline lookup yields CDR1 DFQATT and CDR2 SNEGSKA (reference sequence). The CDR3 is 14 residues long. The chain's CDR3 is CSARERQAMFEAFF. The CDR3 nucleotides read TGCAGTGCCAGAGAGCGACAGGCTATGTTTGAAGCTTTCTTT.

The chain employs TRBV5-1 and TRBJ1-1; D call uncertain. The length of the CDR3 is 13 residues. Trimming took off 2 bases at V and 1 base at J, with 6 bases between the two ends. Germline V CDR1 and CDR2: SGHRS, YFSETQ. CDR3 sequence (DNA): TGCGCCAGCAGCTTTATCCGGAACACTGAAGCTTTCTTT. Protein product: CASSFIRNTEAFF.

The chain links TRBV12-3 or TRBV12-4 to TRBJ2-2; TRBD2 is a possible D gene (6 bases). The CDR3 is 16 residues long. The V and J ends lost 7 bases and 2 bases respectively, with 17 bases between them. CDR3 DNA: TGTGCCAGCACACCCGGGGGTGGACCTAACACCGGGGAGCTGTTTTTT. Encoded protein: CASTPGGGPNTGELFF.

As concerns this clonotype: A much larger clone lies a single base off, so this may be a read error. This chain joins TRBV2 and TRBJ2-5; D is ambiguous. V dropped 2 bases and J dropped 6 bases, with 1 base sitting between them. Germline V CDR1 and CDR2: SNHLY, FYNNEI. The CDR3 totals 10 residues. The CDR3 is CASSEKTQYF. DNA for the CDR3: TGTGCCAGCAGTGAAAAGACCCAGTACTTC.

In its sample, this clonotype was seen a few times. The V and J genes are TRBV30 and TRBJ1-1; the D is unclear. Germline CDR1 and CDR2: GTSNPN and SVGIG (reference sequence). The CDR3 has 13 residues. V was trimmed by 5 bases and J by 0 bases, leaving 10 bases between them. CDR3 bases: TGTGCCTGGGACCGTACCATGAACACTGAAGCTTTCTTT. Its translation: CAWDRTMNTEAFF.

DNA for the CDR3: TGTGCCAGCAGCCCTCCCCCGGGTCGACAAGAGACCCAGTACTTC. Its translation is CASSPPPGRQETQYF. The V and J genes are TRBV27 and TRBJ2-5; D ambiguous. Germline loops: CDR1 MNHEY, CDR2 SMNVEV (reference sequence). Trimming shortened V by 6 bases and J by 2 bases, and 16 bases separated the two germline ends. The CDR3 length is 15 residues.

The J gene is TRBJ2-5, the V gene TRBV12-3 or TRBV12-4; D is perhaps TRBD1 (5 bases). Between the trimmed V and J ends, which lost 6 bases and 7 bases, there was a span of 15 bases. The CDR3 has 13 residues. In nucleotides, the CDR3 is TGTGCCAGCAGCAGAACAGGTGGCGGGACCCAGTACTTC. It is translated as CASSRTGGGTQYF.

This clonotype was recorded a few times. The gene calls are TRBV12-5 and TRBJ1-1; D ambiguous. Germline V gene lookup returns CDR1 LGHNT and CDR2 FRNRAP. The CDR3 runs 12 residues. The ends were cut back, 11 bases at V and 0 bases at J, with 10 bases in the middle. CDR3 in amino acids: CASRVMNTEAFF. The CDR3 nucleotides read TGTGCTTCAAGGGTGATGAACACTGAAGCTTTCTTT.

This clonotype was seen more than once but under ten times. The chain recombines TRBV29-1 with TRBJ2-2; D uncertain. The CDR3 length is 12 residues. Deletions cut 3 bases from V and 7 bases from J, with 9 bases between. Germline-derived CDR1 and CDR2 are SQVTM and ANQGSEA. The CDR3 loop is CSVDGQSGELFF. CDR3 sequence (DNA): TGCAGCGTTGATGGCCAGAGCGGGGAGCTGTTTTTT.

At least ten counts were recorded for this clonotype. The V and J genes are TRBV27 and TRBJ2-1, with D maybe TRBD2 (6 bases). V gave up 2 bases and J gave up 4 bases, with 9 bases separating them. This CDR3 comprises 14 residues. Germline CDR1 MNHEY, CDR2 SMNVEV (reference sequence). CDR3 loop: CASSLGSGYNEQFF. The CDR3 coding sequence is TGTGCCAGCAGTTTAGGTAGCGGTTACAATGAGCAGTTCTTC.

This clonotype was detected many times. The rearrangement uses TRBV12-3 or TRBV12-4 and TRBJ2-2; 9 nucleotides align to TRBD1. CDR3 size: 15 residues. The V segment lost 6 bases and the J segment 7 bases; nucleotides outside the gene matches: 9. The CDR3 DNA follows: TGTGCCAGCAGCGACAGGGGGAGGGCCCACGGGGAGCTGTTTTTT. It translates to CASSDRGRAHGELFF.

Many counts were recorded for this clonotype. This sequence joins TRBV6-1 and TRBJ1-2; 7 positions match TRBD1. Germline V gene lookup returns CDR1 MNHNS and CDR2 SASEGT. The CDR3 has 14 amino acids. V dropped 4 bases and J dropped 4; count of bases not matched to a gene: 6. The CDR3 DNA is TGTGCCAGCAGTGGCCCAGGGGGGACCTATGGCTACACCTTC. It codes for CASSGPGGTYGYTF.

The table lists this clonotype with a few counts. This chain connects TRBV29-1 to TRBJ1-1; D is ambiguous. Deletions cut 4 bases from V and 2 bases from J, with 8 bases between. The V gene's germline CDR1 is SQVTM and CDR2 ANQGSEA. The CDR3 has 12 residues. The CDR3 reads CSVGWTNTEAFF. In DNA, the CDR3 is TGCAGCGTTGGGTGGACTAACACTGAAGCTTTCTTT.

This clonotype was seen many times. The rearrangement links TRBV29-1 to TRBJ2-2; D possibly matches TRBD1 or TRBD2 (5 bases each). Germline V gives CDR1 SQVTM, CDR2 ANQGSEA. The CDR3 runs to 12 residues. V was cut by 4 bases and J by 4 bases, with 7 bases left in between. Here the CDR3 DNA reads TGCAGCGTTGGGGGGTTCACCGGGGAGCTGTTTTTT. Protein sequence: CSVGGFTGELFF.

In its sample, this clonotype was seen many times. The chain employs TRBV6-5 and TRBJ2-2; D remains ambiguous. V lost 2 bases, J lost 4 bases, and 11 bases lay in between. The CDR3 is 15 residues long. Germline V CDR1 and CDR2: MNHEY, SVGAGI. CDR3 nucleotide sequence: TGTGCCAGCAGTTACCGTCCGGTGTCCACCGGGGAGCTGTTTTTT. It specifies CASSYRPVSTGELFF.

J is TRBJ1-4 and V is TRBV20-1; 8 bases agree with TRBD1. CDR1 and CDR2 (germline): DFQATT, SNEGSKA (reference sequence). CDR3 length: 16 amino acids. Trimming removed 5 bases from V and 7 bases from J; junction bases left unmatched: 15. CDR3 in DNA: TGCAGTGCTTCGGACAGGGCTACCGGGGTGGGTGAAAAACTGTTTTTT. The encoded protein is CSASDRATGVGEKLFF.

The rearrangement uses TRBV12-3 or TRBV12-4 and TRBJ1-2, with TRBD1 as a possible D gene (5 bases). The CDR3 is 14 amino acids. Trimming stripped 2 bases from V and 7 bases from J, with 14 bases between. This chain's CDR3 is CASSLTGFGGGYTF. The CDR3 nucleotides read TGTGCCAGCAGTTTAACAGGTTTTGGAGGTGGCTACACCTTC.

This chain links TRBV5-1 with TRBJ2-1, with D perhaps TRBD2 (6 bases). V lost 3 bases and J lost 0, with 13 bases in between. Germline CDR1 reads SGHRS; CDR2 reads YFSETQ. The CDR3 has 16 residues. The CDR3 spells CASSSSGGSSYNEQFF. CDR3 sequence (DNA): TGCGCCAGCAGCTCCTCTGGGGGGAGCTCCTACAATGAGCAGTTCTTC.

CDR3 in DNA: TGTGCCAGCAGCGTAGATACAGGGCTCTACGAGCAGTACTTC. The encoded protein is CASSVDTGLYEQYF. The chain is built from TRBV9 and TRBJ2-7, with D maybe TRBD1 (6 bases). V was trimmed by 0 bases and J by 3 bases, leaving 10 bases between them. Germline V lookup: CDR1 SGDLS, CDR2 YYNGEE. CDR3 length: 14 amino acids.

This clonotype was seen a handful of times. CDR3 loop: CASSPEITGELFF. CDR3 coding DNA: TGTGCCAGCAGCCCCGAAATCACCGGGGAGCTGTTTTTT. The chain links TRBV3-1 to TRBJ2-2; D gene unclear. V gave up 4 bases and J gave up 4 bases, with 7 bases separating them. In germline, CDR1 is LGHDT, CDR2 YNNKEL (reference sequence). This CDR3 is 13 amino acids long.

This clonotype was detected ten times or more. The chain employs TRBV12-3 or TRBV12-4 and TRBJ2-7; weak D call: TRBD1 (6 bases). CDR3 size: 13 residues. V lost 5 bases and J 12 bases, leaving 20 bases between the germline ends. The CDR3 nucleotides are TGTGCCAGCAGTCTGAAGCCGGGACAAGGGTTGTACTTC. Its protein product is CASSLKPGQGLYF.

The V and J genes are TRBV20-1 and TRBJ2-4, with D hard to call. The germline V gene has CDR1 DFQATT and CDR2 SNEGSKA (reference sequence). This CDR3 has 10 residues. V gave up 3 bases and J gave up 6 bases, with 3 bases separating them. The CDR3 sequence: CSASGNIQYF. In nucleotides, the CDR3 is TGCAGTGCTAGCGGAAACATTCAGTACTTC.

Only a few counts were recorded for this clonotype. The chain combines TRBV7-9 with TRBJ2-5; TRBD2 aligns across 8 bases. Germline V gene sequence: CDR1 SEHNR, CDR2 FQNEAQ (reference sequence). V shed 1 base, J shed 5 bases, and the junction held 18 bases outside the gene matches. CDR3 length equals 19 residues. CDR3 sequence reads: CASSLVVSGSGSPKETQYF. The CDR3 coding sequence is TGTGCCAGCAGCTTAGTAGTGTCTGGGAGCGGGAGCCCAAAGGAGACCCAGTACTTC.

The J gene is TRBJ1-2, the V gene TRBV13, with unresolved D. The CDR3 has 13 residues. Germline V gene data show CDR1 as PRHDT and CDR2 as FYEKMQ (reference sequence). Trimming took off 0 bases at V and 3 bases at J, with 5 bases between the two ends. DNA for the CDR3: TGTGCCAGCAGCTTAGGGGATTACTATGGCTACACCTTC. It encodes CASSLGDYYGYTF. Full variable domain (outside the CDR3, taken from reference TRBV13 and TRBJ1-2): AAGVIQSPRHLIKEKRETATLKCYPIPRHDTVYWYQQGPGQDPQFLISFYEKMQSDKGSIPDRFSAQQFSDYHSELNMSSLELGDSALYFCASSLGDYYGYTFGSGTRLTVV.

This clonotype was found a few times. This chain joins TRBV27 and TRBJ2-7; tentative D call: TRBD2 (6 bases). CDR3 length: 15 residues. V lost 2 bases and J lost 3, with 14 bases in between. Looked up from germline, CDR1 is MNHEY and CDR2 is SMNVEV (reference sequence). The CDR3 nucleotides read TGTGCCAGCAGTTTAGGGGGGTCCGTCATCTACGAGCAGTACTTC. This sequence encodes CASSLGGSVIYEQYF.

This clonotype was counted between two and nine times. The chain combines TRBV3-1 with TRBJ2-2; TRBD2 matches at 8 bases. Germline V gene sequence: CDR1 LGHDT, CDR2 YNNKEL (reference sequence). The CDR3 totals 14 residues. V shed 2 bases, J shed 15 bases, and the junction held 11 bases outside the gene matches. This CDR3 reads CASSQIISGKEVFF. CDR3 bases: TGTGCCAGCAGCCAAATTATTAGCGGGAAAGAAGTGTTTTTT.